This TCR beta chain emerged from a study of T cells in Graves' hyperthyroidism and ophthalmopathy. On the study more broadly: Peripheral blood draws took place at initial diagnosis, ahead of any treatment. Whole-study results and caveats: Most clonotypes expanded in thyroid above 0.001 were likewise present in blood.

Details on this clonotype: Its antigen is not identified.

Germline CDR1 and CDR2: SGHVS and FQNEAQ. There are 15 residues in the CDR3. V shed 6 bases and J 7 bases; nucleotides not matched to a gene: 11. There were TCR beta CDR3 regions amplified from RNA transcripts. TCR CDR3 regions were first amplified by RT-PCR with HTBI primers. TCRdb independently ran MiXCR on the multiplex PCR reads; one entry per CDR3 protein. The sample includes some 740,000 distinct CDR3 sequences, 11% to 15% of them seen just once. The patients, who ranged from 18 to 65 in age, presented with newly diagnosed hyperthyroidism lasting under 2 months. The receptor's source is a woman aged 18-29 years with Graves' hyperthyroidism. Sequencing was performed on blood. The chain couples TRBV7-8 to TRBJ1-4; TRBD1 aligns across 7 bases. The CDR3 region has the DNA TGTGCCAGCAGAGCCCGGGGGACAGTTAGTGAAAAACTGTTTTTT. It codes for CASRARGTVSEKLFF. Full variable domain (remainder filled in from reference TRBV7-8 and TRBJ1-4): GAGVSQSPRYKVAKRGQDVALRCDPISGHVSLFWYQQALGQGPEFLTYFQNEAQLDKSGLPSDRFFAERPEGSVSTLKIQRTQQEDSAVYLCASRARGTVSEKLFFGSGTQLSVL.